Following are 14 T cell receptor beta chains from one sample sequenced in a study of tumor and adjacent non-tumor tissue in lung cancer. RNA was extracted from bulk tissue without any cell sorting. The library came from three nested PCR rounds adapted from ARM-PCR protocols. MiXCR was run by TCRdb on the multiplex PCR reads, yielding one entry per CDR3 protein. The table lists approximately 120,000 distinct CDR3 sequences, around 80% of them singletons. The sample was lung tumor tissue. These TCRs come from a woman aged 55-75 years with non-small cell lung cancer.

On this clonotype itself: Since a much larger clone is just one base distant, this may be a read error. The J gene is TRBJ1-5, the V gene TRBV6-5, with 7 nucleotides matching TRBD1. CDR1 is MNHEY and CDR2 is SVGAGI in the germline V gene. The CDR3 covers 17 residues. Here the CDR3 reads CTSSYPPRDRNNQPQHF. In DNA form, the CDR3 reads TGTACCAGCAGTTACCCCCCCCGGGACAGAAATAATCAGCCCCAGCATTTT.

In regard to this clonotype: An end of the junction differs from the germline gene, which may be a read error. V gene TRBV6-5 combines with J gene TRBJ2-7; D unresolved. CDR1 and CDR2 (germline): MNHEY, SVGAGI. The CDR3 contains 15 residues. The chain's CDR3 is CVSSQNPHSTYEQYF. As DNA, the CDR3 is TGTGTCAGCAGTCAGAACCCGCACAGCACCTACGAGCAGTACTTC.

This clonotype appeared many times. The chain couples TRBV6-1 to TRBJ2-3; D is unclear. Germline assignment: CDR1 MNHNS and CDR2 SASEGT. CDR3 length: 12 residues. Trimming cost V 2 bases and J 2 bases, with 2 bases left between them. The chain's CDR3 is CASSEYTDTQYF. The CDR3 DNA sequence: TGTGCCAGCAGTGAATACACAGATACGCAGTATTTT.

This clonotype was seen more than once but under ten times. J is TRBJ2-7 and V is TRBV24-1; a weak D match, TRBD1 (6 bases). The CDR3 covers 15 residues. V shed 2 bases and J shed 1 base, with 11 bases lying between them. CDR1 is KGHDR and CDR2 is SFDVKD in the germline V gene. CDR3 in amino acids: CATSDSSDSSYEQYF. DNA for the CDR3: TGTGCCACCAGTGATTCATCGGACAGTTCCTACGAGCAGTACTTC.

A note on this clonotype: This may stem from a read error, because a much larger clone lies one nucleotide away. The chain joins TRBV7-9 to TRBJ2-7; 7 bases agree with TRBD1. This CDR3 has 14 residues. The germline V gene has CDR1 SEHNR and CDR2 FQNEAQ (reference sequence). The CDR3 is CASRSRTGQDEQCF. The CDR3 DNA reads TGTGCCAGCAGGTCCCGAACTGGACAGGACGAGCAGTGCTTC.

This clonotype was seen more than once but under ten times. A single base separates this from a much larger clone, so it may be a read error. The genes are TRBV20-1 and TRBJ1-1; D is uncertain. Trimming stripped 6 bases from V and 8 bases from J, with 10 bases between. The CDR3 consists of 10 residues. Germline V gives CDR1 DFQATT, CDR2 SNEGSKA (reference sequence). In DNA, the CDR3 is TGCAGTGCCGTTCCTCTCGAAGCTTTCTTT. It is translated as CSAVPLEAFF.

V gene TRBV11-2 combines with J gene TRBJ2-7; 7 nucleotides agree with TRBD1. Per germline, CDR1 SGHAT and CDR2 FQNNGV. The CDR3 is 14 amino acids. J lost 7 bases, V lost 5 bases, and 11 bases had no gene match. The CDR3 here is CASSASTGTAEQYF. CDR3 DNA sequence: TGTGCCAGCAGCGCATCCACCGGGACAGCTGAGCAGTACTTC.

The table lists this clonotype with a count of one. A much larger clone lies a single base off, so this may be a read error. The chain combines TRBV20-1 with TRBJ2-2; D assignment may be TRBD1 or TRBD2 (5 bases each). The CDR3 spans 14 residues. Per the germline V gene, CDR1 is DFQATT and CDR2 is SNEGSKA (reference sequence). The CDR3 sequence is CSAGGEGSTGEPFF. CDR3 nucleotides: TGCAGTGCTGGGGGAGAAGGGAGCACCGGGGAGCCGTTTTTT.

At least ten counts were recorded for this clonotype. J is TRBJ2-3 and V is TRBV20-1; perhaps TRBD1 as D (5 bases). V lost 0 bases, J lost 2 bases, and 12 bases lay in between. This CDR3 has 15 amino acids. In germline, CDR1 is DFQATT, CDR2 SNEGSKA (reference sequence). CDR3 protein: CSARDRQGYTDTQYF. DNA of the CDR3: TGCAGTGCTAGAGATCGCCAGGGTTACACAGATACGCAGTATTTT.

Concerning this clonotype itself: At one of its ends the junction is not consistent with the germline gene, which may arise from a read error. The chain links TRBV28 to TRBJ2-3; TRBD2 is a possible D gene (6 bases). This CDR3 contains 16 residues. Germline V gene lookup returns CDR1 MDHEN and CDR2 SYDVKM. CDR3 in DNA: TGTACCAGCAGTTTGTTCTGCGGGGCTAGCACAGATACGCAGTATTTT. This encodes CTSSLFCGASTDTQYF.

As for this clonotype: A much larger clone lies a single base off, so this may be a read error. The J gene is TRBJ1-1, the V gene TRBV5-4; D call uncertain. There are 14 residues in the CDR3. Looked up from germline, CDR1 is SGHNT and CDR2 is YYREEE (reference sequence). CDR3 nucleotide sequence: TGTGCCAGCAGCCTCGGCACACTGAACAGTGAAGCTTTCTTT. It specifies CASSLGTLNSEAFF.

Points on this clonotype: Without the conserved terminal phenylalanine or tryptophan, this CDR3 likely stems from a read error. J is TRBJ1-5 and V is TRBV20-1, with D hard to call. Per germline, CDR1 DFQATT and CDR2 SNEGSKA (reference sequence). There are 17 residues in the CDR3. In DNA form, the CDR3 reads TGCTGTGCTAGAGAATCTAGGGCAGGTTCTAGCAATCAACCCCAGCATTCT. This sequence encodes CCARESRAGSSNQPQHS.

Turning to this clonotype: An end of the junction differs from the germline gene, which may be a read error. This chain joins TRBV28 and TRBJ2-7; TRBD1 is a possible D gene (5 bases). Looked up from germline, CDR1 is MDHEN and CDR2 is SYDVKM. CDR3 length: 15 residues. The CDR3 loop reads CASSPSGSGLDDQYF. The DNA of the CDR3 is TGTGCCAGCAGTCCCTCCGGGTCAGGGTTAGACGACCAGTACTTC.

Details on this clonotype: The junction shows a germline mismatch at one end, possibly a read error. The V call is TRBV29-1, the J call TRBJ1-1; tentatively, D is TRBD1 (5 bases). Germline V gene lookup returns CDR1 SQVTM and CDR2 ANQGSEA. This CDR3 region has 11 residues. For the CDR3, the DNA is TGCGGGGGTCGGGAAGGGACTGAAGCTGTCTTT. Protein sequence: CGGREGTEAVF.